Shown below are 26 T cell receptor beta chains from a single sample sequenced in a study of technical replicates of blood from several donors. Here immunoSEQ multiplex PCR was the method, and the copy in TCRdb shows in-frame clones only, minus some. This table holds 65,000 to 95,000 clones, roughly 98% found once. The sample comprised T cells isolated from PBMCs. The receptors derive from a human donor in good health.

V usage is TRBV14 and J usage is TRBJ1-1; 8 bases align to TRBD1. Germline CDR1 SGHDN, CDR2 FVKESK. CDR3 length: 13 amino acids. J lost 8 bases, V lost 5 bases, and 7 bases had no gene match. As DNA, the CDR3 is TGTGCCAGCAGCAACCGGACAGGGAGGGAAGCTTTCTTT. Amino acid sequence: CASSNRTGREAFF.

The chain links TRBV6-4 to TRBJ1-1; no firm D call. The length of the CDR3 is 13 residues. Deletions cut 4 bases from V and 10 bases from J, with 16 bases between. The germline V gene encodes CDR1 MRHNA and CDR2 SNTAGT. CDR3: CASSVSVEGRAFF. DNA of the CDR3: TGTGCCAGCAGTGTTTCTGTGGAAGGGAGAGCTTTCTTT.

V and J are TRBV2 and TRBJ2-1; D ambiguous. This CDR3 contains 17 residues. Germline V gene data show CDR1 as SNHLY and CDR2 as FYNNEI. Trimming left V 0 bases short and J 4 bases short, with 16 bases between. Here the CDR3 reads CASSEAETRTFYNEQFF. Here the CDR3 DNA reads TGTGCCAGCAGTGAAGCGGAGACCCGTACATTTTACAATGAGCAGTTCTTC. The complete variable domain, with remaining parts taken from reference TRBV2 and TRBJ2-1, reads EPEVTQTPSHQVTQMGQEVILRCVPISNHLYFYWYRQILGQKVEFLVSFYNNEISEKSEIFDDQFSVERPDGSNFTLKIRSTKLEDSAMYFCASSEAETRTFYNEQFFGPGTRLTVL.

CDR3: CASSYSIGAYGYTF. Here the CDR3 DNA reads TGTGCCAGCAGTTACTCGATAGGGGCCTATGGCTACACCTTC. This chain links TRBV6-5 with TRBJ1-2, with D perhaps TRBD1 (5 bases). This CDR3 contains 14 residues. The germline gives CDR1 MNHEY, CDR2 SVGAGI. V shed 0 bases and J shed 4 bases, with 9 bases lying between them.

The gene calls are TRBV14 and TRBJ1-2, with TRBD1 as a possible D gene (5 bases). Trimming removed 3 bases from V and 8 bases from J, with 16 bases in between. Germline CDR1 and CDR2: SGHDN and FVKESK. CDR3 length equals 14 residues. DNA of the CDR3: TGTGCCAGCAGCCAGGACATCCTTAGTGACGGCTACACCTTC. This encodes CASSQDILSDGYTF.

CDR3 DNA sequence: TGTGCCAGTAGTATCAGGGGTTTCCAGCCCCAGCATTTT. This codes for CASSIRGFQPQHF. The chain employs TRBV19 and TRBJ1-5, with D perhaps TRBD1 (6 bases). The CDR3 length is 13 residues. V was pared by 3 bases and J by 7 bases, with 10 bases between. Germline values: CDR1 LNHDA, CDR2 SQIVND (reference sequence). The variable domain in full, with the rest retrieved from reference TRBV19 and TRBJ1-5, is DGGITQSPKYLFRKEGQNVTLSCEQNLNHDAMYWYRQDPGQGLRLIYYSQIVNDFQKGDIAEGYSVSREKKESFPLTVTSAQKNPTAFYLCASSIRGFQPQHFGDGTRLSIL.

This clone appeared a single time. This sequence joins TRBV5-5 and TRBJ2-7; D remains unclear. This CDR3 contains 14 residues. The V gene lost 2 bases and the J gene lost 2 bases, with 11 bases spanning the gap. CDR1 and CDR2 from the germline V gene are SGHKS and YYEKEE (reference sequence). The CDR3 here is CASSLRQIAYEQYF. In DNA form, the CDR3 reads TGTGCCAGCAGCTTACGCCAGATTGCCTACGAGCAGTACTTC.

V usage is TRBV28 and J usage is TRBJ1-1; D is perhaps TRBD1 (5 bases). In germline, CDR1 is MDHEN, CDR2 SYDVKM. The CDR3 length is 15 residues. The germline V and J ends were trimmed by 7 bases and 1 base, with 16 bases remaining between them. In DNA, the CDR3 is TGTGCCAGCACCCCTTTTTCGGGGGGGAACACTGAAGCTTTCTTT. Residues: CASTPFSGGNTEAFF.

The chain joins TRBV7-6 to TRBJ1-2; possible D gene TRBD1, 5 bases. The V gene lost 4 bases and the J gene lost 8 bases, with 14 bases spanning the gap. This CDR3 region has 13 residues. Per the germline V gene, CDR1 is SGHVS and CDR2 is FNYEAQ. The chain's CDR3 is CASSSGGGGGYTF. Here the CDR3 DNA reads TGTGCCAGCAGCTCAGGTGGGGGAGGAGGCTACACCTTC.

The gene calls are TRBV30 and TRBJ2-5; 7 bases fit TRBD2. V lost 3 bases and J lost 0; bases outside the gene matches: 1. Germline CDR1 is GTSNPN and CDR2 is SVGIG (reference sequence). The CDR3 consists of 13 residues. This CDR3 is CAWSGTNQETQYF. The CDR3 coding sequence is TGTGCCTGGAGCGGGACTAACCAAGAGACCCAGTACTTC.

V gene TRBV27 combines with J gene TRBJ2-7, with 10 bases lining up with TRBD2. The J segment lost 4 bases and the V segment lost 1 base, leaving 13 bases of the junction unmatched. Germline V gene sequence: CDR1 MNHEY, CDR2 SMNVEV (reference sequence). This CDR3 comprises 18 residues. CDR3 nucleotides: TGTGCCAGCAGTTTATTCGCCCCAGGACTAGCGGCCACTTACGAGCAGTACTTC. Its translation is CASSLFAPGLAATYEQYF.

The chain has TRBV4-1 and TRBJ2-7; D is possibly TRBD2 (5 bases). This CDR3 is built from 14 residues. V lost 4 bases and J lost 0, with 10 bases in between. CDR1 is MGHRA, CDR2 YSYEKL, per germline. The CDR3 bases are TGCGCCAGCAGCCCCCCCCGGGGCTCCTACGAGCAGTACTTC. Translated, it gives CASSPPRGSYEQYF.

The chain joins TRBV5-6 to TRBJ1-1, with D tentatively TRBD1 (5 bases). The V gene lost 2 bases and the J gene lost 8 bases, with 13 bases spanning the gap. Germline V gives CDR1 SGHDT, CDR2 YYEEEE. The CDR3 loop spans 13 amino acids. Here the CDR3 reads CASSFLGALEAFF. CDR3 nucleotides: TGTGCCAGCAGCTTTTTAGGGGCTTTAGAAGCTTTCTTT.

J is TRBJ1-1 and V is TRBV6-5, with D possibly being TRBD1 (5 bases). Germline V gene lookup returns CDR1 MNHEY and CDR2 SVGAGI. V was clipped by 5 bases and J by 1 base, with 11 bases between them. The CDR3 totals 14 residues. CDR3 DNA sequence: TGTGCCAGCAGTCCGAGTAGGGGGAACACTGAAGCTTTCTTT. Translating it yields CASSPSRGNTEAFF.

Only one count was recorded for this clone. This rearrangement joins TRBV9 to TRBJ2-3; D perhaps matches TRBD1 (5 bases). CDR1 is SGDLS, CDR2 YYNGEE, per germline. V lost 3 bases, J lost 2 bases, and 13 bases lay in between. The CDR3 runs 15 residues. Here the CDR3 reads CASSGWGKATDTQYF. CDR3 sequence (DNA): TGTGCCAGCAGCGGGTGGGGCAAAGCCACAGATACGCAGTATTTT.

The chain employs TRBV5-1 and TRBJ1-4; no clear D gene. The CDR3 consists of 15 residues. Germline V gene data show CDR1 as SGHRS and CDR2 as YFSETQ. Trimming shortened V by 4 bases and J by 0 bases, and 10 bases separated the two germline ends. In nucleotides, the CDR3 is TGCGCCAGCAGCGTTGGGAGTGCAACTAATGAAAAACTGTTTTTT. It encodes CASSVGSATNEKLFF.

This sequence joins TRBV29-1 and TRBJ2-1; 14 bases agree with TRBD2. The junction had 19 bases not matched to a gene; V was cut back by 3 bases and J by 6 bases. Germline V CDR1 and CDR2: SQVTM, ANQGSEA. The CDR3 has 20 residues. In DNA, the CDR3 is TGCAGCGTTGACGCGACTGTAGTACCGGGACTAGCGGGAGCAACCAATGAGCAGTTCTTC. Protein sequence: CSVDATVVPGLAGATNEQFF.

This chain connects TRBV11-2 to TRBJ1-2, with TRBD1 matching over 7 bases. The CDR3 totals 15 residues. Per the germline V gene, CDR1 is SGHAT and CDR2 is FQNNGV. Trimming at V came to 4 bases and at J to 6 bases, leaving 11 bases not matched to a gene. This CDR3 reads CASSSLTGPRDGYTF. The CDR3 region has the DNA TGTGCCAGCAGCTCCTTGACAGGGCCTCGGGATGGCTACACCTTC.

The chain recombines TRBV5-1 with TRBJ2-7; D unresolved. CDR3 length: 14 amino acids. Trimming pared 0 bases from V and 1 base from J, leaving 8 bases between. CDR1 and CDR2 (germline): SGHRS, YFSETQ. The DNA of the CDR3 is TGCGCCAGCAGCTTGGCCCAGTCTTCCTACGAGCAGTACTTC. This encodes CASSLAQSSYEQYF.

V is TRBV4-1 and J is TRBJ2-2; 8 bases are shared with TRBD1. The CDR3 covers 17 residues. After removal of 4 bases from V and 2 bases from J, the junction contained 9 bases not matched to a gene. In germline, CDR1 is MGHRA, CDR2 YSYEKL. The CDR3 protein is CASSPHPDRVNTGELFF. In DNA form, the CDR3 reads TGCGCCAGCAGCCCCCACCCGGACAGGGTAAACACCGGGGAGCTGTTTTTT.

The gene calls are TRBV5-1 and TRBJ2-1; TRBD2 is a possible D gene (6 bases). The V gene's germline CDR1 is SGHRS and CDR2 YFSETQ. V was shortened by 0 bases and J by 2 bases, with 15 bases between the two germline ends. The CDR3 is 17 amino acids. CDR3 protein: CASSLDAGLNTYNEQFF. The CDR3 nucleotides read TGCGCCAGCAGCTTGGATGCGGGGCTCAACACCTACAATGAGCAGTTCTTC.

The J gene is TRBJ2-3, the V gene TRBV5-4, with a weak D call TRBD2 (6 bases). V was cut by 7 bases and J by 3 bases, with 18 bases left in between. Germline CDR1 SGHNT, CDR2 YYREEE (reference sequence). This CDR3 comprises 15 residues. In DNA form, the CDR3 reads TGTGCCAGCTCTGCGGGACTCTCCATGACAGATACGCAGTATTTT. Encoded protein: CASSAGLSMTDTQYF.

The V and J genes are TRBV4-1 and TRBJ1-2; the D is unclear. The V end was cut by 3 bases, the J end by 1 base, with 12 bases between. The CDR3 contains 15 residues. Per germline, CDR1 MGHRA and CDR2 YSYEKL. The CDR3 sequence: CASSHVLGDNYGYTF. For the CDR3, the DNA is TGCGCCAGCAGCCATGTTTTAGGAGATAACTATGGCTACACCTTC.

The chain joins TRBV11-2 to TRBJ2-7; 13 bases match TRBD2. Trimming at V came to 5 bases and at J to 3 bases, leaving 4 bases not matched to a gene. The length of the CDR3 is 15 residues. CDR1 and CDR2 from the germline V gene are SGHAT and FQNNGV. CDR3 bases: TGTGCCAGCAGCAGAGGGACTAGCGGGATCTACGAGCAGTACTTC. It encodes CASSRGTSGIYEQYF.

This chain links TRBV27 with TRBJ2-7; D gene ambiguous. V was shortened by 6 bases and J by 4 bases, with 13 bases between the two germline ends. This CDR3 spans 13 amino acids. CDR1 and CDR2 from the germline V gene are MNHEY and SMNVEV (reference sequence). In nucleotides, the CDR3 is TGTGCCAGCAGCGAAAAGTGGGCATACGAGCAGTACTTC. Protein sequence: CASSEKWAYEQYF.

The chain's CDR3 is CASSETIEQFF. Here the CDR3 DNA reads TGTGCCAGCAGTGAGACAATTGAGCAGTTCTTC. This chain connects TRBV2 to TRBJ2-1, with D uncertain. CDR1 is SNHLY, CDR2 FYNNEI, per germline. CDR3 size: 11 residues. The V end lost 3 bases, the J end lost 9 bases, and 6 bases lay between the germline ends.